Below, 9 T cell receptor beta chains from the same sample are listed, as sequenced in a study of PD-1 blockade in classical Hodgkin lymphoma. Each patient relapsed following autologous stem cell transplantation, and prior brentuximab vedotin exposure differed. Clones were sequenced by immunoSEQ multiplex PCR, and TCRdb holds only the in-frame ones, with some missing. Of tens of thousands of clones listed, about three quarters are singletons. The sequences come from peripheral blood mononuclear cells (PBMCs), collected at baseline. All receptors come from a human donor with classical Hodgkin lymphoma.

This clone appeared once. The chain is built from TRBV29-1 and TRBJ2-7; 9 bases are shared with TRBD2. The V segment lost 4 bases and the J segment 3 bases; nucleotides outside the gene matches: 13. Per germline, CDR1 SQVTM and CDR2 ANQGSEA. The CDR3 runs 16 residues. The CDR3 region has the DNA TGCAGCGTTGTAGGGCATGTTTTTAGCGGGAGCTACGAGCAGTACTTC. It encodes CSVVGHVFSGSYEQYF.

Many counts were recorded for this clone. The gene calls are TRBV28 and TRBJ2-7; D unresolved. The CDR3 is made up of 14 amino acids. Between the trimmed V and J ends, which lost 5 bases and 5 bases, there was a span of 16 bases. CDR1 MDHEN and CDR2 SYDVKM come from the germline V gene. CDR3 DNA: TGTGCCAGCAGTAAGTTCTCCCGCTTGGACGAGCAGTACTTC. It yields the protein CASSKFSRLDEQYF. The full variable domain, rest sourced from reference TRBV28 and TRBJ2-7, is DVKVTQSSRYLVKRTGEKVFLECVQDMDHENMFWYRQDPGLGLRLIYFSYDVKMKEKGDIPEGYSVSREKKERFSLILESASTNQTSMYLCASSKFSRLDEQYFGPGTRLTVT.

This chain links TRBV7-2 with TRBJ1-1, with TRBD1 identical over 7 bases. Germline values: CDR1 SGHTA, CDR2 FQGNSA. Germline trimming cut 2 bases from V and 4 bases from J; bases unmatched to any gene: 10. The CDR3 is made up of 16 amino acids. CDR3 amino acids: CASSLHPSQGGTEAFF. CDR3 bases: TGTGCCAGCAGCTTACATCCTTCCCAGGGGGGCACTGAAGCTTTCTTT.

The chain joins TRBV13 to TRBJ1-6, with 7 positions matching TRBD1. Trimming at V came to 9 bases and at J to 6 bases, leaving 2 bases not matched to a gene. CDR3 length equals 12 residues. Germline V gene data show CDR1 as PRHDT and CDR2 as FYEKMQ (reference sequence). CDR3 region: CARDRFNSPLHF. The CDR3 coding sequence is TGTGCCAGGGACAGGTTTAATTCACCCCTCCACTTT.

The genes are TRBV7-9 and TRBJ1-2, with 7 bases lining up with TRBD1. CDR3 size: 16 residues. Germline CDR1 reads SEHNR; CDR2 reads FQNEAQ (reference sequence). The ends lost 4 bases at V and 3 bases at J; junction bases unmatched: 11. CDR3 region: CASSSGGSGTDYGYTF. In DNA form, the CDR3 reads TGTGCCAGCAGCTCAGGGGGTTCAGGGACGGACTATGGCTACACCTTC.

J is TRBJ2-3 and V is TRBV5-3; TRBD2 aligns across 13 bases. TRBV5-3 is an ORF, and what it does is uncertain. The CDR3 length is 17 residues. J was trimmed by 2 bases and V by 1 base; bases with no gene match: 4. The CDR3 DNA reads as TGTGCCAGAAGCTTGTGGACTAGCGGGAGACCCACAGATACGCAGTATTTT. Its protein is CARSLWTSGRPTDTQYF.

The V gene is TRBV19, the J gene TRBJ2-1, with 10 bases identical to TRBD2. In germline, CDR1 is LNHDA, CDR2 SQIVND (reference sequence). The V gene end was trimmed by 7 bases and the J gene end by 4 bases; junction bases not matched to a gene: 7. The CDR3 length is 15 residues. The CDR3 here is CASTPLAGAYNEQFF. The CDR3 DNA reads as TGTGCCAGTACCCCCCTAGCGGGAGCATACAATGAGCAGTTCTTC.

The V call is TRBV6-1, the J call TRBJ1-1; unclear D gene. Trimming removed 4 bases from V and 1 base from J, with 4 bases in between. Germline assignment: CDR1 MNHNS and CDR2 SASEGT. The CDR3 contains 12 residues. Here the CDR3 reads CASSGWNTEAFF. In DNA form, the CDR3 reads TGTGCCAGCAGTGGGTGGAACACTGAAGCTTTCTTT.

The V and J genes are TRBV11-2 and TRBJ2-5; D not resolved. The CDR3 runs 13 residues. With 2 bases removed from V and 1 base from J, the gap between germline ends came to 5 bases. Germline assignment: CDR1 SGHAT and CDR2 FQNNGV. CDR3 nucleotides: TGTGCCAGCAGCTTAACAGTCCAAGAGACCCAGTACTTC. Translated: CASSLTVQETQYF.